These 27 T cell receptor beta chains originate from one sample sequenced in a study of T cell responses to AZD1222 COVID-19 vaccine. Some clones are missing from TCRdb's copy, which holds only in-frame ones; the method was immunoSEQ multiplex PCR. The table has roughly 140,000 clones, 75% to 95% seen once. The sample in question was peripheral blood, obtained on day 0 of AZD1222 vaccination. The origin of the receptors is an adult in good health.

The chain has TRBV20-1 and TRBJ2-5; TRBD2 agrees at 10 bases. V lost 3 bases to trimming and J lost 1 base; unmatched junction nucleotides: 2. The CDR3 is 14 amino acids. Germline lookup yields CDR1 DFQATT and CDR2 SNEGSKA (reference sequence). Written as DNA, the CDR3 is TGCAGTGCTAGTTTAGCGGGGGGCCAAGAGACCCAGTACTTC. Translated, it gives CSASLAGGQETQYF.

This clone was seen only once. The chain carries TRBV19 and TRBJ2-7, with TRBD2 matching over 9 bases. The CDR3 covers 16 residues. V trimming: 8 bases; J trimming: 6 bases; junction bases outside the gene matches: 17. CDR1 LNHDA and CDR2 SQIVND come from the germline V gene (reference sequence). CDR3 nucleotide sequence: TGTGCCAGTCGCGGGGGGGGCGGCGGAGTACGTATCGAGCAGTACTTC. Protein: CASRGGGGGVRIEQYF.

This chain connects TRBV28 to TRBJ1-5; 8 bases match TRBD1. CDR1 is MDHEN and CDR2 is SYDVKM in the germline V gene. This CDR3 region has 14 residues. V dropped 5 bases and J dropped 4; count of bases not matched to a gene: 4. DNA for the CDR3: TGTGCCAGCAGTGAGCGACAGGGGAATCAGCCCCAGCATTTT. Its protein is CASSERQGNQPQHF.

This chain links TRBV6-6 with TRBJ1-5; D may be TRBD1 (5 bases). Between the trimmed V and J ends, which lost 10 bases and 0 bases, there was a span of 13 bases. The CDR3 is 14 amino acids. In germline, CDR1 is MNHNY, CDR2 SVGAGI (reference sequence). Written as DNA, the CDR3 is TGTGCCATCCACCGGGGGGATAGCAATCAGCCCCAGCATTTT. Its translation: CAIHRGDSNQPQHF.

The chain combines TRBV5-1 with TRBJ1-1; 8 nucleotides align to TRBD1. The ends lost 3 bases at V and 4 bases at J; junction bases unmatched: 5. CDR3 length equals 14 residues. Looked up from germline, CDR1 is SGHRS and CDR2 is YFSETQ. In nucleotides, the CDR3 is TGCGCCAGCAGCTCCACTACAGGGGGCACTGAAGCTTTCTTT. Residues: CASSSTTGGTEAFF.

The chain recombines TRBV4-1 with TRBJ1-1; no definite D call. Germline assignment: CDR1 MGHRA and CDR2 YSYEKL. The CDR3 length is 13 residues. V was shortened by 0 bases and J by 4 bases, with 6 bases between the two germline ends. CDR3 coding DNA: TGCGCCAGCAGCCAAGATGGATCCACTGAAGCTTTCTTT. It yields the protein CASSQDGSTEAFF.

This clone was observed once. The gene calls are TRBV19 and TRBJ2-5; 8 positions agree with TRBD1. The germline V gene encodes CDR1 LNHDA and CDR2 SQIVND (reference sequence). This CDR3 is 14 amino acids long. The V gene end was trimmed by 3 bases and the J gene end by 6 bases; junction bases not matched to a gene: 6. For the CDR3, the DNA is TGTGCCAGTAGTATCAGGGGGCCCATGAAGACCCAGTACTTC. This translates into CASSIRGPMKTQYF.

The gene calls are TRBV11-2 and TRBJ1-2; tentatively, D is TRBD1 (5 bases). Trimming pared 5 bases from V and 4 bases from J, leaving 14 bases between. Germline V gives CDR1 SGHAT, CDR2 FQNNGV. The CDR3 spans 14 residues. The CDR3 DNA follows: TGTGCCAGCAGCCCACAGGCCTTTGGCTATGGCTACACCTTC. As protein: CASSPQAFGYGYTF.

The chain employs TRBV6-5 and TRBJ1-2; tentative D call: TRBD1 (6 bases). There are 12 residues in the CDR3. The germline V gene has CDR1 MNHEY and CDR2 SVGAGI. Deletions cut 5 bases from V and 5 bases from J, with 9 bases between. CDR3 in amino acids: CASSLTGYGYTF. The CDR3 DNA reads TGTGCCAGCAGTCTCACAGGGTATGGCTACACCTTC.

Here the CDR3 reads CASSPKGVATYGYTF. The CDR3 DNA follows: TGTGCCAGCAGTCCCAAAGGAGTGGCGACTTATGGCTACACCTTC. The V and J genes are TRBV25-1 and TRBJ1-2; no firm D call. With 5 bases removed from V and 5 bases from J, the gap between germline ends came to 18 bases. Germline lookup yields CDR1 MGHDK and CDR2 SYGVNS. The CDR3 contains 15 residues.

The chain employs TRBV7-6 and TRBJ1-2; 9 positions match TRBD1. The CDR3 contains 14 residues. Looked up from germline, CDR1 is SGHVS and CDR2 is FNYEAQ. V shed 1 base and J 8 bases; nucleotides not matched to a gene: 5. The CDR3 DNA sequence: TGTGCCAGCAGCTTAGAAGGACAGGGGAGCGGCTACACCTTC. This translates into CASSLEGQGSGYTF.

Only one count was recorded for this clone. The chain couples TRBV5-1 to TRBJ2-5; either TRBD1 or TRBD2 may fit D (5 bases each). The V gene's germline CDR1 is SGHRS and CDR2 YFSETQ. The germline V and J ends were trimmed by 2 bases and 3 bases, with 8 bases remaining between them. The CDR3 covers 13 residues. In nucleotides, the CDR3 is TGCGCCAGCAGCTTCGGGGCCAAAGAGACCCAGTACTTC. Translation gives CASSFGAKETQYF.

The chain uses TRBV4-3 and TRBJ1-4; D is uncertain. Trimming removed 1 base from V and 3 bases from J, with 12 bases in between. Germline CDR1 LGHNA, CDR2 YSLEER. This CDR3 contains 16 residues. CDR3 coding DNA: TGCGCCAGCAGCCAAGTATGGGGATCCCCTAATGAAAAACTGTTTTTT. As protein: CASSQVWGSPNEKLFF.

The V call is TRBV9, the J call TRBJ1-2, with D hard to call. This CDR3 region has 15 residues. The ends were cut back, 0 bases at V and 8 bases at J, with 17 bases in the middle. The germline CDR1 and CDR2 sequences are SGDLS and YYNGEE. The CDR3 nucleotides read TGTGCCAGCAGCGTAGTAGGAGGCGTCTATAGGGGCTACACCTTC. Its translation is CASSVVGGVYRGYTF.

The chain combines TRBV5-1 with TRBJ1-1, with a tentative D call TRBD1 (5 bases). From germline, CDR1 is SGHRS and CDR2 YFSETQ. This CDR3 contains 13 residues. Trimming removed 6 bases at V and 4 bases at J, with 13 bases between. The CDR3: CASKPRAGTEAFF. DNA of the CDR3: TGCGCCAGCAAGCCCAGGGCGGGCACTGAAGCTTTCTTT.

DNA of the CDR3: TGCGCCAGCAGATGGACAGGGAACACTGAAGCTTTCTTT. Encoded protein: CASRWTGNTEAFF. The chain couples TRBV5-1 to TRBJ1-1, with 7 positions matching TRBD1. Germline trimming cut 5 bases from V and 1 base from J; bases unmatched to any gene: 2. The CDR3 loop spans 13 amino acids. Germline lookup yields CDR1 SGHRS and CDR2 YFSETQ.

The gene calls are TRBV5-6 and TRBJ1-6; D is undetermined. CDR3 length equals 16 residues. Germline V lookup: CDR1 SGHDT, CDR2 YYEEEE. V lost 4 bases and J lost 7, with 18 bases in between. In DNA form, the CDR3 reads TGTGCCAGCAGCCGAGACACGGATCTCCGAAATTCACCCCTCCACTTT. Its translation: CASSRDTDLRNSPLHF. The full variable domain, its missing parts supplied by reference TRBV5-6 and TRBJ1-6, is DAGVTQSPTHLIKTRGQQVTLRCSPKSGHDTVSWYQQALGQGPQFIFQYYEEEERQRGNFPDRFSGHQFPNYSSELNVNALLLGDSALYLCASSRDTDLRNSPLHFGNGTRLTVT.

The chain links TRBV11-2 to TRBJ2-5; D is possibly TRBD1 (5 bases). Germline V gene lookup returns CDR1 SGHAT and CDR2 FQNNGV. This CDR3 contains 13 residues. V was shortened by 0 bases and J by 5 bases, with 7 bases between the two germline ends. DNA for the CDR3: TGTGCCAGCAGCTTAGATCCAGGGGAGACCCAGTACTTC. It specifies CASSLDPGETQYF.

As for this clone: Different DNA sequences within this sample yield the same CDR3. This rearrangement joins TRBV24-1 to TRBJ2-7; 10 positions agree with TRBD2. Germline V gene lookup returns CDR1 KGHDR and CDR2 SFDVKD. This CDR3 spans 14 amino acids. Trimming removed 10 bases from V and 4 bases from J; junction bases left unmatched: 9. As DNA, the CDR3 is TGTGCCACTGCTGGAGCGGGAGGGGGGTACGAGCAGTACTTC. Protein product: CATAGAGGGYEQYF.

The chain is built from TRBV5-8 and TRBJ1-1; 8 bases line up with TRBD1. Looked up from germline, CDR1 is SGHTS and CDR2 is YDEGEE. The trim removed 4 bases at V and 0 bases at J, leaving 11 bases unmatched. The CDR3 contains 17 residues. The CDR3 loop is CASSLGQGWRMNTEAFF. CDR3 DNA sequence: TGTGCCAGCAGCCTTGGACAGGGTTGGAGGATGAACACTGAAGCTTTCTTT.

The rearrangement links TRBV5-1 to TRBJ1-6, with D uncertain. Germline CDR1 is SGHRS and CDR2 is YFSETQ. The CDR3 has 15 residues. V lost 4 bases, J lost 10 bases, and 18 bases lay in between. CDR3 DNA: TGCGCCAGCAGCCCAGGAAGCCAGAATTGGTCACCCCTCCACTTT. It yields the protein CASSPGSQNWSPLHF.

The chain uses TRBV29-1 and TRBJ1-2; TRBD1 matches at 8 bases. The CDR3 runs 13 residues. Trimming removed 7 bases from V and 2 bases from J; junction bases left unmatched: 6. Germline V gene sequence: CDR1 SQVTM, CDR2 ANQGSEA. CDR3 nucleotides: TGCAGCGCCCACAGGGGGACCAACTATGGCTACACCTTC. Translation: CSAHRGTNYGYTF.

The CDR3 DNA reads TGTGCCAGCAGCTTGGCGCGGCCCTATGGCTACACCTTC. It specifies CASSLARPYGYTF. The chain combines TRBV7-9 with TRBJ1-2, with D hard to call. This CDR3 comprises 13 residues. The ends were cut back, 3 bases at V and 4 bases at J, with 9 bases in the middle. The germline V gene encodes CDR1 SEHNR and CDR2 FQNEAQ (reference sequence). The full variable domain, rest sourced from reference TRBV7-9 and TRBJ1-2, is DTGVSQNPRHKITKRGQNVTFRCDPISEHNRLYWYRQTLGQGPEFLTYFQNEAQLEKSRLLSDRFSAERPKGSFSTLEIQRTEQGDSAMYLCASSLARPYGYTFGSGTRLTVV.

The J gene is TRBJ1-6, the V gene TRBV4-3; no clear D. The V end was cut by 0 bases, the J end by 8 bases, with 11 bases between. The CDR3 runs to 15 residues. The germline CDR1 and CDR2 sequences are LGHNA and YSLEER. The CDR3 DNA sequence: TGCGCCAGCAGCCAAGATTGGCGGGTTGATTCACCCCTCCACTTT. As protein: CASSQDWRVDSPLHF.

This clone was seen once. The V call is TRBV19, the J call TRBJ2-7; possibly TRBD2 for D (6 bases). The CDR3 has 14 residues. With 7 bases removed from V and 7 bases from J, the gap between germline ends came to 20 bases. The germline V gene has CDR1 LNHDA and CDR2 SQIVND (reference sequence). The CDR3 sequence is CASTPRGTGREQYF. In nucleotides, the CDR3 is TGTGCCAGTACCCCACGAGGGACGGGGAGGGAGCAGTACTTC.

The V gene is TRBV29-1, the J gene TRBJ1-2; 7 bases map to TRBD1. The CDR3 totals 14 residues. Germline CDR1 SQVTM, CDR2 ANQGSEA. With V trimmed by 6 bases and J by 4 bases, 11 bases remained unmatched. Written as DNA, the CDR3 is TGCAGCGTGGGGAACAGGGGCTCCGGCTATGGCTACACCTTC. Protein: CSVGNRGSGYGYTF.

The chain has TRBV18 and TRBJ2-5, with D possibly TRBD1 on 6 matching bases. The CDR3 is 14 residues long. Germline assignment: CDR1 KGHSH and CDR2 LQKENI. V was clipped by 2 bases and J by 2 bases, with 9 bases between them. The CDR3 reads CASSPETGQETQYF. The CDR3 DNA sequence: TGTGCCAGCTCACCAGAGACAGGACAAGAGACCCAGTACTTC.